The next 21 T cell receptor beta chains were all read from a single sample in a study of Ad26.COV2.S vaccination and SARS-CoV-2 variants. Only in-frame clones appear in the TCRdb table, and some are missing; sequencing was by immunoSEQ multiplex PCR. Among about 370,000 clones listed, 70% to 90% were seen once. The sample's treatment: about 20 received Ad26.COV2.S at low or high dose, single or two shots; several received placebo; per-sample allocation not given. The samples were gathered on day 63 after the first injection of vaccine or placebo. The specimen comprised peripheral blood, sampled in a trial of Ad26.COV2.S vaccine versus placebo. The source is a person aged 18-60 years who received the Ad26.COV2.S COVID-19 vaccine or a placebo.

The V and J genes are TRBV28 and TRBJ2-2; D possibly corresponds to TRBD1 (6 bases). Germline CDR1 MDHEN, CDR2 SYDVKM. The V end was cut by 5 bases, the J end by 7 bases, with 17 bases between. The CDR3 spans 15 residues. The CDR3 DNA reads TGTGCCAGCAGTGTAGGGCAGGGGTTTATCGGGGAGCTGTTTTTT. It yields the protein CASSVGQGFIGELFF.

The chain combines TRBV28 with TRBJ1-6; D is possibly TRBD1 (6 bases). Trimming stripped 1 base from V and 5 bases from J, with 9 bases between. CDR3 size: 15 residues. Germline assignment: CDR1 MDHEN and CDR2 SYDVKM. As DNA, the CDR3 is TGTGCCAGCAGTTTATCGCGACAGGATAATTCACCCCTCCACTTT. As protein: CASSLSRQDNSPLHF. The full variable domain, its missing parts supplied by reference TRBV28 and TRBJ1-6, is DVKVTQSSRYLVKRTGEKVFLECVQDMDHENMFWYRQDPGLGLRLIYFSYDVKMKEKGDIPEGYSVSREKKERFSLILESASTNQTSMYLCASSLSRQDNSPLHFGNGTRLTVT.

The V and J genes are TRBV18 and TRBJ1-1; unclear D gene. CDR1 and CDR2 from the germline V gene are KGHSH and LQKENI. This CDR3 is 14 amino acids long. Deletions cut 2 bases from V and 1 base from J, with 8 bases between. The CDR3 is CASSPVWENTEAFF. The CDR3 coding sequence is TGTGCCAGCTCACCAGTCTGGGAGAACACTGAAGCTTTCTTT.

The chain is built from TRBV19 and TRBJ2-5, with 10 bases that match TRBD1. The ends lost 4 bases at V and 4 bases at J; junction bases unmatched: 3. This CDR3 has 14 amino acids. Germline V gene sequence: CDR1 LNHDA, CDR2 SQIVND (reference sequence). This CDR3 is CASSSGTGVETQYF. The CDR3, as DNA: TGTGCCAGTAGTAGCGGGACAGGGGTAGAGACCCAGTACTTC.

The rearrangement uses TRBV10-3 and TRBJ2-3, with 8 bases aligning to TRBD2. In germline, CDR1 is ENHRY, CDR2 SYGVKD. The CDR3 length is 14 residues. Trimming cost V 7 bases and J 2 bases; bases outside gene matches: 5. In DNA, the CDR3 is TGTGCCATCAAGCGGGGGCCCGACACAGATACGCAGTATTTT. It is translated as CAIKRGPDTDTQYF.

The J gene is TRBJ2-3, the V gene TRBV5-4; 8 positions agree with TRBD2. Germline V gene data show CDR1 as SGHNT and CDR2 as YYREEE (reference sequence). This CDR3 region has 19 residues. Trimming at V came to 3 bases and at J to 4 bases, leaving 19 bases not matched to a gene. CDR3 in amino acids: CASSSGRAGGLLGSDTQYF. Here the CDR3 DNA reads TGTGCCAGCAGCTCCGGCCGGGCGGGAGGACTCCTTGGGTCAGATACGCAGTATTTT.

The chain couples TRBV28 to TRBJ1-1; D is uncertain. Germline V lookup: CDR1 MDHEN, CDR2 SYDVKM. Between the trimmed V and J ends, which lost 3 bases and 6 bases, there was a span of 5 bases. This CDR3 has 11 amino acids. Here the CDR3 DNA reads TGTGCCAGCAGTTTGACGGCTGAAGCTTTCTTT. Its translation: CASSLTAEAFF.

The chain carries TRBV30 and TRBJ1-3, with 10 bases that match TRBD1. Unmatched junction bases numbered 2, after V lost 1 base and J lost 2 bases. The CDR3 runs to 15 residues. Germline V gene data show CDR1 as GTSNPN and CDR2 as SVGIG (reference sequence). CDR3 residues: CAWSGQGAAGNTIYF. The CDR3 region has the DNA TGTGCCTGGAGTGGACAGGGGGCGGCTGGAAACACCATATATTTT.

V gene TRBV2 combines with J gene TRBJ2-7; the match to TRBD1 covers 9 bases. Trimming at V came to 4 bases and at J to 0 bases, leaving 1 base not matched to a gene. In germline, CDR1 is SNHLY, CDR2 FYNNEI. CDR3 length: 14 residues. The CDR3 region is CASSGTGDSYEQYF. CDR3 nucleotides: TGTGCCAGCAGTGGGACAGGGGACTCCTACGAGCAGTACTTC.

The V and J genes are TRBV4-1 and TRBJ2-7, with D possibly TRBD2 on 5 matching bases. The V gene's germline CDR1 is MGHRA and CDR2 YSYEKL. The V and J ends lost 2 bases and 6 bases respectively, with 8 bases between them. The CDR3 length is 12 residues. CDR3 region: CASSQSGGEQYF. The CDR3 region has the DNA TGCGCCAGCAGCCAATCCGGAGGCGAGCAGTACTTC.

The chain combines TRBV11-3 with TRBJ2-7, with D unresolved. The CDR3 is made up of 12 amino acids. Trimming left V 4 bases short and J 1 base short, with 5 bases between. Germline V gene lookup returns CDR1 SGHNT and CDR2 YENEEA. The CDR3, as DNA: TGTGCCAGCAGCTCTGAGTCCTACGAGCAGTACTTC. Residues: CASSSESYEQYF. Supplemented by reference TRBV11-3 and TRBJ2-7, the full variable domain reads EAGVVQSPRYKIIEKKQPVAFWCNPISGHNTLYWYLQNLGQGPELLIRYENEEAVDDSQLPKDRFSAERLKGVDSTLKIQPAELGDSAVYLCASSSESYEQYFGPGTRLTVT.

The V call is TRBV11-3, the J call TRBJ2-5; 11 bases agree with TRBD1. CDR1 SGHNT and CDR2 YENEEA come from the germline V gene. The CDR3 extends over 15 amino acids. V lost 3 bases, J lost 5 bases, and 5 bases stayed unmatched. The CDR3 nucleotides read TGTGCCAGCAGCTTTGGACAGGGGGCTTGGGAGACCCAGTACTTC. It translates to CASSFGQGAWETQYF. The full variable domain, completed using reference TRBV11-3 and TRBJ2-5, is EAGVVQSPRYKIIEKKQPVAFWCNPISGHNTLYWYLQNLGQGPELLIRYENEEAVDDSQLPKDRFSAERLKGVDSTLKIQPAELGDSAVYLCASSFGQGAWETQYFGPGTRLLVL.

This chain joins TRBV25-1 and TRBJ1-2; D is undetermined. Trimming took 3 bases from V and 3 from J, leaving 8 bases between them. The CDR3 runs 13 residues. CDR1 MGHDK and CDR2 SYGVNS come from the germline V gene. CDR3: CASSDYDDYGYTF. The CDR3, as DNA: TGTGCCAGCAGTGACTATGATGACTATGGCTACACCTTC.

The gene calls are TRBV21-1 and TRBJ2-1; the tabulated D call, TRBD2, remains unverified against the DNA. TRBV21-1 is flagged as a pseudogene. The CDR3 sequence is 20 residues long. Here the CDR3 reads CASSKEEWGLAGGDHNEQFF. The DNA of the CDR3 is TGTGCCAGCAGCAAAGAGGAGTGGGGACTAGCGGGAGGGGACCACAATGAGCAGTTCTTC.

V is TRBV11-3 and J is TRBJ2-7; D is possibly TRBD1 (6 bases). With 5 bases removed from V and 3 bases from J, the gap between germline ends came to 11 bases. This CDR3 has 13 amino acids. Germline assignment: CDR1 SGHNT and CDR2 YENEEA. The DNA of the CDR3 is TGTGCCAGCAGCCTTGACAGGTTCTACGAGCAGTACTTC. It specifies CASSLDRFYEQYF.

The chain joins TRBV11-2 to TRBJ2-7; 8 nucleotides agree with TRBD2. Per germline, CDR1 SGHAT and CDR2 FQNNGV. This CDR3 is 15 amino acids long. V lost 1 base, J lost 4 bases, and 6 bases stayed unmatched. The CDR3 region is CASSLGREERYEQYF. CDR3 bases: TGTGCCAGCAGCTTAGGGCGGGAGGAACGGTACGAGCAGTACTTC. The full variable domain, with the rest looked up from reference TRBV11-2 and TRBJ2-7, is EAGVAQSPRYKIIEKRQSVAFWCNPISGHATLYWYQQILGQGPKLLIQFQNNGVVDDSQLPKDRFSAERLKGVDSTLKIQPAKLEDSAVYLCASSLGREERYEQYFGPGTRLTVT.

The chain links TRBV7-2 to TRBJ2-3; 13 bases match TRBD2. The germline CDR1 and CDR2 sequences are SGHTA and FQGNSA. Losses at the gene ends were 3 bases for V and 3 bases for J; bases not matched to a gene: 6. The CDR3 has 17 residues. Written as DNA, the CDR3 is TGTGCCAGCAGCTTCACTAGCGGGAGGGCCAAAACAGATACGCAGTATTTT. This encodes CASSFTSGRAKTDTQYF.

The chain joins TRBV5-4 to TRBJ2-7, with D maybe TRBD1 (6 bases). Trimming took 3 bases from V and 5 from J, leaving 15 bases between them. The CDR3 has 14 residues. CDR1 and CDR2 from the germline V gene are SGHNT and YYREEE (reference sequence). The CDR3 DNA is TGTGCCAGCAGCTCCCGGCAGGGGCCCAACGAGCAGTACTTC. Translated: CASSSRQGPNEQYF.

V and J are TRBV5-1 and TRBJ2-3; D is uncertain. V lost 2 bases to trimming and J lost 3 bases, with 1 base between them. CDR1 SGHRS and CDR2 YFSETQ come from the germline V gene. This CDR3 comprises 11 residues. CDR3 amino acids: CASSLTDTQYF. CDR3 in DNA: TGCGCCAGCAGCTTAACAGATACGCAGTATTTT.

J is TRBJ1-2 and V is TRBV21-1; the DNA was not compared with TRBD1, the D call given in the table. TRBV21-1 is termed a pseudogene. The CDR3 is made up of 15 amino acids. The CDR3 DNA is TGTGCCAGCAGCAAAGAGGGGCAGGGGCTGGGCGGCTACACCTTC. Translation: CASSKEGQGLGGYTF.

The gene calls are TRBV5-1 and TRBJ2-2; D call uncertain. This CDR3 has 15 residues. The V gene's germline CDR1 is SGHRS and CDR2 YFSETQ. V lost 3 bases to trimming and J lost 3 bases, with 12 bases between them. The CDR3 region has the DNA TGCGCCAGCAGCTCCTCATCCTTTTACACCGGGGAGCTGTTTTTT. This sequence encodes CASSSSSFYTGELFF.